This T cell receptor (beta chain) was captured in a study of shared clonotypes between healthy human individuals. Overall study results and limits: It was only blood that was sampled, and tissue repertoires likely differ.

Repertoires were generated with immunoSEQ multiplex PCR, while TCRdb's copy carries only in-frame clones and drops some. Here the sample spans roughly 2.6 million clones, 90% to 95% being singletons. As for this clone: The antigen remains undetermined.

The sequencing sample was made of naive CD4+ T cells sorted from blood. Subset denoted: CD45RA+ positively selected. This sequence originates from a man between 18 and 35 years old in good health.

The CDR3 sequence is CASSLERGQYEQYF. In nucleotides, the CDR3 is TGTGCCAGCAGCTTAGAAAGGGGGCAATACGAGCAGTACTTC. The rearrangement links TRBV7-8 to TRBJ2-7, with 7 bases identical to TRBD1. Per the germline V gene, CDR1 is SGHVS and CDR2 is FQNEAQ. With V trimmed by 1 base and J by 4 bases, 4 bases remained unmatched. The CDR3 is 14 amino acids.